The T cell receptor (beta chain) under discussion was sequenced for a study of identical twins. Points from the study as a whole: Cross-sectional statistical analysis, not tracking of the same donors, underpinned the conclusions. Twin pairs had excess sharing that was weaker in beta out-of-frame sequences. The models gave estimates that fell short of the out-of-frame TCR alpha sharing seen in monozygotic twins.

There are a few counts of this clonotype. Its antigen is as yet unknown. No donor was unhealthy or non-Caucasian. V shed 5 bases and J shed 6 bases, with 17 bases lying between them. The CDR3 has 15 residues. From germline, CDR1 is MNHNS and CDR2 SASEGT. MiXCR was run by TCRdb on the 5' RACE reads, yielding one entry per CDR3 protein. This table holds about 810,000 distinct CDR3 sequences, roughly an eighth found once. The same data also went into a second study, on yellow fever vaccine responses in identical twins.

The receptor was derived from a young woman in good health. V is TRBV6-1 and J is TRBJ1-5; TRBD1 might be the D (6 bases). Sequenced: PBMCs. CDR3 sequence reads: CASSPGGYGAQPQHF. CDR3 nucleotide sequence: TGTGCCAGCAGTCCCGGGGGCTACGGGGCTCAGCCCCAGCATTTT.